The 20 T cell receptor beta chains below come from one sample, sequenced in a study of blood T cell repertoires in COVID-19. The table came from immunoSEQ multiplex PCR; TCRdb's copy has only in-frame clones and leaves some out. This sample has over 90,000 clones, with approximately 86% found just once. The specimen sequenced was peripheral blood. Receptors originate from a man aged 50-60 years with active or convalescent COVID-19.

The chain carries TRBV29-1 and TRBJ2-3; 14 bases map to TRBD2. Unmatched junction bases numbered 6, after V lost 6 bases and J lost 4 bases. Germline assignment: CDR1 SQVTM and CDR2 ANQGSEA. This CDR3 contains 15 residues. CDR3 amino acids: CSVKTSGGVSDTQYF. CDR3 DNA: TGCAGCGTGAAGACTAGCGGGGGGGTATCAGATACGCAGTATTTT.

The chain has TRBV27 and TRBJ2-7; 12 bases agree with TRBD1. The CDR3 runs to 14 residues. Losses at the gene ends were 5 bases for V and 6 bases for J; bases not matched to a gene: 5. Germline-derived CDR1 and CDR2 are MNHEY and SMNVEV (reference sequence). The CDR3 sequence: CASSPGTGGAEQYF. DNA for the CDR3: TGTGCCAGCAGTCCCGGGACAGGGGGCGCCGAGCAGTACTTC.

This sequence joins TRBV15 and TRBJ1-4; the match to TRBD1 covers 7 bases. This CDR3 has 14 residues. With V trimmed by 3 bases and J by 8 bases, 6 bases remained unmatched. CDR1 is LNHNV, CDR2 YYDKDF, per germline (reference sequence). The CDR3 region is CATSRDRSSEKLFF. The CDR3 DNA reads as TGTGCCACCAGCAGGGACAGGTCGAGCGAAAAACTGTTTTTT.

The V gene is TRBV21-1, the J gene TRBJ2-3; the table's TRBD2 call for D was not verified on the DNA. TRBV21-1 is a known pseudogene. CDR3 size: 19 residues. The CDR3 loop is CASSKASLPGGGLRDTQYF. The CDR3 nucleotides are TGTGCCAGCAGCAAAGCTTCTTTGCCCGGGGGGGGCCTCCGAGATACGCAGTATTTT.

The gene calls are TRBV30 and TRBJ1-2, with a weak D call TRBD1 (5 bases). The germline gives CDR1 GTSNPN, CDR2 SVGIG (reference sequence). This CDR3 spans 14 amino acids. V shed 4 bases and J shed 6 bases, with 18 bases lying between them. The CDR3 DNA reads as TGTGCCTGGACCAGATTCGGGGGAATCGATGGCTACACCTTC. This gives the protein CAWTRFGGIDGYTF.

The V call is TRBV28, the J call TRBJ1-6; TRBD1 matches 7 bases. J lost 5 bases, V lost 9 bases, and 4 bases had no gene match. The CDR3 covers 13 residues. The germline V gene has CDR1 MDHEN and CDR2 SYDVKM. CDR3 nucleotides: TGTGCCAGTCGACAGGGCCATAATTCACCCCTCCACTTT. Translated, it gives CASRQGHNSPLHF.

The genes are TRBV19 and TRBJ2-5; D unclear. The ends were cut back, 5 bases at V and 4 bases at J, with 8 bases in the middle. Germline V CDR1 and CDR2: LNHDA, SQIVND (reference sequence). The CDR3 extends over 12 amino acids. DNA of the CDR3: TGTGCCAGTAGTCCCACGGGAGAGACCCAGTACTTC. Translation: CASSPTGETQYF.

The CDR3 DNA sequence: TGTGCCAGCAGCTTAGCGCCCGGGACAGCCGGGGAGCTGTTTTTT. This sequence encodes CASSLAPGTAGELFF. The V call is TRBV7-2, the J call TRBJ2-2; TRBD1 matches at 7 bases. Trimming at V came to 0 bases and at J to 6 bases, leaving 4 bases not matched to a gene. Germline V CDR1 and CDR2: SGHTA, FQGNSA. The CDR3 sequence is 15 residues long.

This clone has a handful of counts. The chain links TRBV6-1 to TRBJ2-1; 10 bases match TRBD1. The CDR3 spans 12 residues. The germline V gene has CDR1 MNHNS and CDR2 SASEGT. V dropped 3 bases and J dropped 12; count of bases not matched to a gene: 2. CDR3 in DNA: TGTGCCAGCAGTGAGGGGGACAGGGGGCAGTTCTTC. Its protein product is CASSEGDRGQFF.

V usage is TRBV5-5 and J usage is TRBJ2-5, with 9 bases identical to TRBD1. V lost 7 bases to trimming and J lost 2 bases; unmatched junction nucleotides: 6. The germline gives CDR1 SGHKS, CDR2 YYEKEE (reference sequence). CDR3 size: 14 residues. The CDR3, as DNA: TGTGCCAGCGCAACCGGGACAGGGCAAGAGACCCAGTACTTC. Translating gives CASATGTGQETQYF.

The V gene is TRBV2, the J gene TRBJ2-7; 7 bases match TRBD1. Trimming at V came to 6 bases and at J to 2 bases, leaving 4 bases not matched to a gene. Germline assignment: CDR1 SNHLY and CDR2 FYNNEI. There are 13 residues in the CDR3. CDR3 nucleotide sequence: TGTGCCAGCAGGTCTACAGGGGCCTACGAGCAGTACGTC. Amino acid sequence: CASRSTGAYEQYV.

This sequence joins TRBV5-1 and TRBJ2-2; possible D gene TRBD2, 6 bases. V lost 5 bases and J lost 0, with 17 bases in between. From germline, CDR1 is SGHRS and CDR2 YFSETQ. The CDR3 length is 17 residues. CDR3 coding DNA: TGCGCCAGCAGGGGGCCGGGGGTACGCGCGAACACCGGGGAGCTGTTTTTT. This codes for CASRGPGVRANTGELFF.

V is TRBV6-2 or TRBV6-3 and J is TRBJ2-7, with D possibly being TRBD1 (6 bases). With 0 bases removed from V and 2 bases from J, the gap between germline ends came to 8 bases. Germline CDR1 reads MNHEY; CDR2 reads SVGEGT. CDR3 length: 14 amino acids. CDR3 residues: CASSYSKGAYEQYF. The CDR3 region has the DNA TGTGCCAGCAGTTACTCGAAGGGGGCCTACGAGCAGTACTTC.

The chain links TRBV7-2 to TRBJ2-5; 10 positions match TRBD2. V dropped 0 bases and J dropped 4; count of bases not matched to a gene: 5. There are 16 residues in the CDR3. The V gene's germline CDR1 is SGHTA and CDR2 FQGNSA. This CDR3 reads CASSLAPSGGLETQYF. CDR3 DNA sequence: TGTGCCAGCAGCTTAGCGCCTAGCGGGGGCCTAGAGACCCAGTACTTC.

The CDR3 DNA is TGCGCCAGCAGCCCTATTAGGCAGGGTTTCGGCACTAATGAAAAACTGTTTTTT. Its protein is CASSPIRQGFGTNEKLFF. The J gene is TRBJ1-4, the V gene TRBV4-1; tentative D call: TRBD1 (5 bases). The CDR3 length is 18 residues. Germline V gives CDR1 MGHRA, CDR2 YSYEKL. V lost 4 bases, J lost 2 bases, and 20 bases lay in between.

The V gene is TRBV5-1, the J gene TRBJ2-2, with D maybe TRBD2 (6 bases). The germline gives CDR1 SGHRS, CDR2 YFSETQ. The CDR3 contains 12 residues. V was clipped by 4 bases and J by 10 bases, with 11 bases between them. As DNA, the CDR3 is TGCGCCAGCAGCACTAGCCGGGAGGAGCTGTTTTTT. This translates into CASSTSREELFF.

The rearrangement links TRBV7-9 to TRBJ1-6, with D maybe TRBD1 (5 bases). Germline V gene lookup returns CDR1 SEHNR and CDR2 FQNEAQ (reference sequence). The CDR3 has 14 residues. Between the trimmed V and J ends, which lost 5 bases and 9 bases, there was a span of 14 bases. CDR3 region: CASSQDGRGSPLHF. In DNA form, the CDR3 reads TGTGCCAGCAGCCAAGACGGGAGGGGTTCACCCCTCCACTTT.

This clone was observed a single time. The chain's CDR3 is CASTVGLSGNTIYF. The DNA of the CDR3 is TGTGCCAGTACGGTTGGGCTCTCTGGAAACACCATATATTTT. The chain carries TRBV19 and TRBJ1-3; D unresolved. Germline V lookup: CDR1 LNHDA, CDR2 SQIVND (reference sequence). The CDR3 is 14 residues long. The V end lost 7 bases, the J end lost 0 bases, and 10 bases lay between the germline ends. The complete variable domain, with remaining parts taken from reference TRBV19 and TRBJ1-3, reads DGGITQSPKYLFRKEGQNVTLSCEQNLNHDAMYWYRQDPGQGLRLIYYSQIVNDFQKGDIAEGYSVSREKKESFPLTVTSAQKNPTAFYLCASTVGLSGNTIYFGEGSWLTVV.

The V call is TRBV7-2, the J call TRBJ2-7; D is ambiguous. Trimming pared 0 bases from V and 3 bases from J, leaving 12 bases between. CDR1 is SGHTA, CDR2 FQGNSA, per germline. CDR3 length: 15 amino acids. The CDR3 is CASSLARQRVYEQYF. The CDR3 DNA follows: TGTGCCAGCAGCTTAGCGCGGCAGAGAGTCTACGAGCAGTACTTC.

A few counts support this clone. This sequence joins TRBV9 and TRBJ2-3; D gene unclear. The length of the CDR3 is 15 residues. Trimming removed 2 bases from V and 3 bases from J, with 13 bases in between. CDR1 and CDR2 (germline): SGDLS, YYNGEE. The CDR3 DNA reads TGTGCCAGCAGCGTTGAGTTGCCGTTGACAGATACGCAGTATTTT. Amino acid sequence: CASSVELPLTDTQYF.